This entry lists 27 T cell receptor beta chains sequenced from one sample in a study of naive and memory T cell subsets. No antigens are known for them. Study-wide results and limits: Naive repertoires, especially CD8, held a few larger clonotypes, possibly memory cells re-expressing CD45RA.

An equimolar mix of two oligonucleotides served as the beta constant-region primer for TRBC1 and TRBC2. Nested alpha and beta constant-region primers with the SP2 primer drove four PCR rounds on ligated cDNA. MiXCR was run by TCRdb on the UMI-ligation and nested PCR reads, yielding one entry per CDR3 protein. This sample has 99,000 or so distinct CDR3 sequences; around 13% occur once, and the top ten carry 2.8%. Sequencing input: naive CD8+ T cells from blood. The receptors stem from a human donor in good health.

The chain couples TRBV5-4 to TRBJ1-6; no clear D. Germline V lookup: CDR1 SGHNT, CDR2 YYREEE (reference sequence). Trimming left V 0 bases short and J 10 bases short, with 8 bases between. The CDR3 consists of 13 residues. DNA of the CDR3: TGTGCCAGCAGCTTGGCGGTGGAATCACCCCTCCACTTT. As protein: CASSLAVESPLHF.

V is TRBV27 and J is TRBJ1-5, with D possibly TRBD1 on 5 matching bases. Germline loops: CDR1 MNHEY, CDR2 SMNVEV (reference sequence). With 6 bases removed from V and 0 bases from J, the gap between germline ends came to 12 bases. This CDR3 has 15 amino acids. The DNA of the CDR3 is TGTGCCAGCAGACAGACAGTCCTTAGCAATCAGCCCCAGCATTTT. Its protein is CASRQTVLSNQPQHF.

The gene calls are TRBV12-3 or TRBV12-4 and TRBJ1-4; no definite D call. V was clipped by 8 bases and J by 8 bases, with 18 bases between them. This CDR3 has 14 residues. The CDR3: CASGPPGQTEKLFF. CDR3 nucleotides: TGTGCCAGCGGGCCGCCCGGGCAGACAGAAAAACTGTTTTTT.

A few counts support this clonotype. The V and J genes are TRBV11-2 and TRBJ2-3; TRBD2 aligns across 11 bases. The CDR3 has 18 amino acids. Germline V gives CDR1 SGHAT, CDR2 FQNNGV. V lost 5 bases and J lost 0; bases outside the gene matches: 10. CDR3 DNA sequence: TGTGCCAGCAGCCAAAGACCACTAGCGGGGGATAGCACAGATACGCAGTATTTT. It codes for CASSQRPLAGDSTDTQYF.

This clonotype was recorded a few times. This chain connects TRBV4-2 to TRBJ2-7; perhaps D is TRBD1 or TRBD2 (5 bases each). CDR1 is LGHNA and CDR2 is YNFKEQ in the germline V gene. The ends were cut back, 5 bases at V and 0 bases at J, with 14 bases in the middle. The CDR3 is 15 amino acids. The CDR3 sequence is CASSTRDGASYEQYF. CDR3 coding DNA: TGTGCCAGCAGCACCCGGGACGGAGCCTCCTACGAGCAGTACTTC.

V gene TRBV12-3 or TRBV12-4 combines with J gene TRBJ2-1, with TRBD2 matching over 11 bases. The CDR3 contains 15 residues. The trim removed 6 bases at V and 4 bases at J, leaving 5 bases unmatched. In DNA form, the CDR3 reads TGTGCCAGCAGGGAAGGGACTAGCGGATACAATGAGCAGTTCTTC. It yields the protein CASREGTSGYNEQFF.

This clonotype was detected many times. The chain employs TRBV9 and TRBJ2-3; 7 bases fit TRBD2. With 4 bases clipped from V and 2 bases from J, the junction kept 13 bases outside the gene matches. Per the germline V gene, CDR1 is SGDLS and CDR2 is YYNGEE. This CDR3 has 17 amino acids. The CDR3 DNA follows: TGTGCCAGCAGCCAGGGTAAGGCTAGCGGCCCCACAGATACGCAGTATTTT. Amino acid sequence: CASSQGKASGPTDTQYF.

As for this clonotype: One junction end does not reproduce the germline sequence, and a read error may be involved. This CDR3 reads CANSDSPNQPQHF. The DNA of the CDR3 is TGTGCCAACAGTGATTCCCCTAATCAGCCCCAGCATTTT. The chain recombines TRBV24-1 with TRBJ1-5; D unclear. The V gene's germline CDR1 is KGHDR and CDR2 SFDVKD. The CDR3 is made up of 13 amino acids.

The chain has TRBV4-3 and TRBJ2-1; D is possibly TRBD1 (6 bases). CDR1 and CDR2 (germline): LGHNA, YSLEER. The length of the CDR3 is 16 residues. Trimming stripped 0 bases from V and 7 bases from J, with 16 bases between. As DNA, the CDR3 is TGCGCCAGCAGCCAAGATGTCCTGGGGGCGCGGAATGAGCAGTTCTTC. It translates to CASSQDVLGARNEQFF.

This clonotype was counted at least ten times. The gene calls are TRBV7-6 and TRBJ2-3, with D tentatively TRBD1 (6 bases). From germline, CDR1 is SGHVS and CDR2 FNYEAQ. The CDR3 is made up of 13 amino acids. Trimming stripped 2 bases from V and 4 bases from J, with 7 bases between. This CDR3 reads CASSLTGPDTQYF. The CDR3 coding sequence is TGTGCCAGCAGCTTAACAGGGCCAGATACGCAGTATTTT.

This clonotype was observed a few times. V is TRBV20-1 and J is TRBJ2-1; 8 positions match TRBD2. V lost 7 bases to trimming and J lost 7 bases; unmatched junction nucleotides: 9. The CDR3 has 13 residues. The germline V gene encodes CDR1 DFQATT and CDR2 SNEGSKA (reference sequence). Here the CDR3 DNA reads TGCAGTGTTAATAGCGGGGTAGAGAATGAGCAGTTCTTC. Residues: CSVNSGVENEQFF.

The chain links TRBV4-3 to TRBJ2-4, with 8 bases matching TRBD2. The CDR3 is made up of 16 amino acids. Unmatched junction bases numbered 7, after V lost 5 bases and J lost 1 base. Per the germline V gene, CDR1 is LGHNA and CDR2 is YSLEER. In DNA form, the CDR3 reads TGCGCCAGCAGCTCCCAAGCGGGGGCGGCCAAAAACATTCAGTACTTC. Protein sequence: CASSSQAGAAKNIQYF.

The chain links TRBV29-1 to TRBJ1-2; 7 bases are a match to TRBD1. The CDR3 has 14 residues. Germline assignment: CDR1 SQVTM and CDR2 ANQGSEA. J gave up 6 bases and V 1 base, and 8 bases lay outside the gene matches. CDR3 in amino acids: CSVEGQGTLDGYTF. CDR3 DNA sequence: TGCAGCGTTGAAGGACAGGGCACCCTTGATGGCTACACCTTC.

This clonotype was detected only a few times. The chain links TRBV9 to TRBJ1-4; the D is unclear. The CDR3 spans 16 residues. V dropped 5 bases and J dropped 1 base, with 15 bases sitting between them. Germline V gives CDR1 SGDLS, CDR2 YYNGEE. The CDR3 sequence is CASSKTITGTNEKLFF. The CDR3 nucleotides read TGTGCCAGCAGTAAAACCATAACGGGAACTAATGAAAAACTGTTTTTT.

The V gene is TRBV12-3 or TRBV12-4, the J gene TRBJ2-6; D gene uncertain. V shed 3 bases and J shed 1 base, with 7 bases lying between them. The CDR3 is 15 residues long. The CDR3 loop reads CASSFARSGANVLTF. The CDR3 DNA reads TGTGCCAGCAGTTTCGCGAGGTCTGGGGCCAACGTCCTGACTTTC.

This clonotype was counted only a few times. The V gene is TRBV4-2, the J gene TRBJ2-2, with D possibly being TRBD1 (6 bases). This CDR3 has 14 amino acids. CDR1 is LGHNA, CDR2 YNFKEQ, per germline. V lost 10 bases, J lost 2 bases, and 14 bases lay in between. Here the CDR3 reads CATSDRLNTGELFF. CDR3 DNA sequence: TGTGCCACTTCCGACAGGCTTAACACCGGGGAGCTGTTTTTT.

The chain has TRBV12-3 or TRBV12-4 and TRBJ2-3; TRBD2 aligns across 13 bases. The trim removed 10 bases at V and 2 bases at J, leaving 18 bases unmatched. The CDR3 sequence is 19 residues long. CDR3 region: CATTSGGAGTGIDTDTQYF. In DNA form, the CDR3 reads TGTGCCACCACTAGCGGGGGGGCGGGGACCGGTATAGACACAGATACGCAGTATTTT.

The sample holds a few counts of this clonotype. The J gene is TRBJ2-2, the V gene TRBV20-1, with D unresolved. CDR1 is DFQATT and CDR2 is SNEGSKA in the germline V gene (reference sequence). Trimming cost V 0 bases and J 0 bases, with 11 bases left between them. This CDR3 has 16 residues. The CDR3 here is CSARDVARSNTGELFF. CDR3 DNA sequence: TGCAGTGCTAGAGATGTAGCCAGGTCGAACACCGGGGAGCTGTTTTTT.

V usage is TRBV7-8 and J usage is TRBJ2-7; D ambiguous. CDR3 length: 15 amino acids. Germline CDR1 reads SGHVS; CDR2 reads FQNEAQ. The V end was cut by 5 bases, the J end by 7 bases, with 21 bases between. Written as DNA, the CDR3 is TGTGCCAGCAGCCCGGAGTTAAATCCCCTTGGGGAGCAGTACTTC. The encoded protein is CASSPELNPLGEQYF.

This clonotype came up a few times. This rearrangement joins TRBV12-3 or TRBV12-4 to TRBJ1-2; possible D gene TRBD1, 6 bases. The CDR3 has 14 residues. The V end lost 4 bases, the J end lost 0 bases, and 9 bases lay between the germline ends. CDR3 nucleotides: TGTGCCAGCAGTTCAAGACAGGCTAACTATGGCTACACCTTC. Residues: CASSSRQANYGYTF.

The gene calls are TRBV13 and TRBJ2-7; TRBD1 or TRBD2 may be the D gene (5 bases each). Trimming pared 6 bases from V and 7 bases from J, leaving 16 bases between. CDR1 is PRHDT and CDR2 is FYEKMQ in the germline V gene (reference sequence). This CDR3 has 13 amino acids. The DNA of the CDR3 is TGTGCCAGCAGGGGGCCTAGTCCGGGAGAGCAGTACTTC. It is translated as CASRGPSPGEQYF. The entire variable domain, with the rest obtained from reference TRBV13 and TRBJ2-7, is as follows: AAGVIQSPRHLIKEKRETATLKCYPIPRHDTVYWYQQGPGQDPQFLISFYEKMQSDKGSIPDRFSAQQFSDYHSELNMSSLELGDSALYFCASRGPSPGEQYFGPGTRLTVT.

The CDR3 DNA is TGTGCCAGCAGCGGGCGGCTAGGTCACGCTGAGCAGTTCTTC. Its translation: CASSGRLGHAEQFF. The chain has TRBV9 and TRBJ2-1; D gene unclear. V was trimmed by 3 bases and J by 9 bases, leaving 16 bases between them. Germline CDR1 is SGDLS and CDR2 is YYNGEE. The CDR3 runs 14 residues.

There are a few counts of this clonotype. Here the CDR3 reads CASSSGLVIYEQYF. The CDR3 region has the DNA TGTGCCAGCAGCTCCGGACTAGTAATCTACGAGCAGTACTTC. The chain combines TRBV5-6 with TRBJ2-7; 7 bases match TRBD2. V trimming: 3 bases; J trimming: 3 bases; junction bases outside the gene matches: 6. Germline loops: CDR1 SGHDT, CDR2 YYEEEE. The CDR3 is 14 residues long.

This sequence joins TRBV28 and TRBJ2-7; a weak D match, TRBD1 (5 bases). Germline CDR1 reads MDHEN; CDR2 reads SYDVKM. Trimming stripped 5 bases from V and 1 base from J, with 15 bases between. This CDR3 has 15 amino acids. Written as DNA, the CDR3 is TGTGCCAGCAGTGGCCCCCGGACAAAGTCCTACGAGCAGTACTTC. Its protein product is CASSGPRTKSYEQYF.

This clonotype was picked up a small number of times. This chain links TRBV12-3 or TRBV12-4 with TRBJ1-5; D is unresolved. Trimming stripped 2 bases from V and 6 bases from J, with 5 bases between. This CDR3 is 12 amino acids long. The DNA for the CDR3 is TGTGCCAGCAGTTTATTTGGTCAGCCCCAGCATTTT. This encodes CASSLFGQPQHF.

This clonotype was seen a few times. The V and J genes are TRBV7-3 and TRBJ2-3, with D maybe TRBD2 (7 bases). Germline lookup yields CDR1 SGHTA and CDR2 FQGTGA. V shed 0 bases and J shed 5 bases, with 12 bases lying between them. CDR3 size: 15 residues. CDR3 DNA sequence: TGTGCCAGCAGCTTAACGGGGGGGCCCCAAGATACGCAGTATTTT. As protein: CASSLTGGPQDTQYF. Filled out from reference TRBV7-3 and TRBJ2-3, the complete variable domain reads GAGVSQTPSNKVTEKGKYVELRCDPISGHTALYWYRQSLGQGPEFLIYFQGTGAADDSGLPNDRFFAVRPEGSVSTLKIQRTERGDSAVYLCASSLTGGPQDTQYFGPGTRLTVL.

This chain connects TRBV28 to TRBJ2-1; 7 positions match TRBD1. The germline gives CDR1 MDHEN, CDR2 SYDVKM. The CDR3 runs 16 residues. Trimming removed 2 bases from V and 6 bases from J; junction bases left unmatched: 10. CDR3 sequence reads: CASSLGQELNLNEQFF. CDR3 nucleotide sequence: TGTGCCAGCAGTTTAGGACAGGAGCTAAATCTCAATGAGCAGTTCTTC.